These 4 T cell receptor beta chains came from one sample sequenced in a study of early T cells in non-severe SARS-CoV-2 infection. TCRdb called the 5' RACE reads again in MiXCR, with one record for every CDR3 protein. The data hold about 47,000 distinct CDR3 sequences, with 11% observed a single time. The sequencing sample was made of whole blood. All receptors come from an adult who was a healthcare worker with PCR-confirmed SARS-CoV-2 infection or an uninfected control (not recorded which).

The CDR3 DNA is TGCAGTGCTAGAGCACCTCATTTGAACACCGGGGAGCTGTTTTTT. This sequence encodes CSARAPHLNTGELFF. The V gene is TRBV20-1, the J gene TRBJ2-2; D unclear. Germline values: CDR1 DFQATT, CDR2 SNEGSKA (reference sequence). The CDR3 is made up of 15 amino acids. The ends were cut back, 1 base at V and 1 base at J, with 10 bases in the middle.

V gene TRBV4-3 combines with J gene TRBJ2-3; possibly TRBD1 or TRBD2 for D (6 bases each). The V gene lost 1 base and the J gene lost 3 bases, with 11 bases spanning the gap. Per germline, CDR1 LGHNA and CDR2 YSLEER. The CDR3 sequence is 15 residues long. This CDR3 reads CASSQAWGATDTQYF. CDR3 nucleotides: TGCGCCAGCAGCCAAGCTTGGGGGGCAACAGATACGCAGTATTTT.

In its sample, this clonotype was seen many times. The chain links TRBV19 to TRBJ2-6; 9 bases agree with TRBD1. The CDR3 covers 21 residues. Unmatched junction bases numbered 19, after V lost 3 bases and J lost 4 bases. CDR1 and CDR2 (germline): LNHDA, SQIVND (reference sequence). CDR3 amino acids: CASSMKGRDRVLPSGANVLTF. The DNA for the CDR3 is TGTGCCAGTAGTATGAAGGGTAGGGACAGGGTGTTACCAAGCGGGGCCAACGTCCTGACTTTC. The whole variable domain, filled in from reference TRBV19 and TRBJ2-6, reads DGGITQSPKYLFRKEGQNVTLSCEQNLNHDAMYWYRQDPGQGLRLIYYSQIVNDFQKGDIAEGYSVSREKKESFPLTVTSAQKNPTAFYLCASSMKGRDRVLPSGANVLTFGAGSRLTVL.

This clonotype was seen once. The V call is TRBV15, the J call TRBJ1-2; TRBD1 might be the D (5 bases). The germline CDR1 and CDR2 sequences are LNHNV and YYDKDF (reference sequence). Trimming took off 1 base at V and 8 bases at J, with 8 bases between the two ends. The CDR3 spans 12 residues. Here the CDR3 DNA reads TGTGCCACCAGCAGAGCAGGGAACGGCTACACCTTC. This sequence encodes CATSRAGNGYTF.